A single count supports the clone carrying this T cell receptor beta chain. The antigen remains unidentified. This record belongs to a study of cytomegalovirus exposure and HLA in healthy donors. Notes on the study in general: An analysis that came later showed most CMV-associated TCR beta chains appearing HLA-restricted.

The CDR3 has 14 residues. CDR1 and CDR2 (germline): SGDLS, YYNGEE. After removal of 4 bases from V and 7 bases from J, the junction contained 6 bases not matched to a gene. Primers: 60 Vbeta forward and 13 Jbeta reverse. Repertoires were generated with immunoSEQ multiplex PCR, while TCRdb's copy carries only in-frame clones and drops some. The data show some 130,000 clones, around 77% seen once. The V gene is TRBV9, the J gene TRBJ2-7; 12 bases map to TRBD2. The sample taken for sequencing was PBMCs. The clonotype was recovered from a man aged 30 to 45 in good health and CMV-seronegative. Here the CDR3 reads CASSPTSGSWEQYF. CDR3 sequence (DNA): TGTGCCAGCAGCCCGACTAGCGGGAGTTGGGAGCAGTACTTC.